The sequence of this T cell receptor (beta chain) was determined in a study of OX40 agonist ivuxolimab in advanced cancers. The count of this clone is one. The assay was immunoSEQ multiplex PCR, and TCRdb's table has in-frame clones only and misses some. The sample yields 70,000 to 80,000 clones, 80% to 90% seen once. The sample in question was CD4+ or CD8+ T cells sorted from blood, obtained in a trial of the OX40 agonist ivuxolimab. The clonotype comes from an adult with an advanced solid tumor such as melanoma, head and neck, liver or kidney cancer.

This CDR3 reads CASSVGVSGYTF. For the CDR3, the DNA is TGCGCCAGCAGCGTAGGGGTATCTGGCTACACCTTC. The rearrangement links TRBV5-1 to TRBJ1-2; perhaps TRBD1 as D (5 bases). CDR1 and CDR2 from the germline V gene are SGHRS and YFSETQ. Between the trimmed V and J ends, which lost 4 bases and 7 bases, there was a span of 11 bases. This CDR3 is built from 12 residues.